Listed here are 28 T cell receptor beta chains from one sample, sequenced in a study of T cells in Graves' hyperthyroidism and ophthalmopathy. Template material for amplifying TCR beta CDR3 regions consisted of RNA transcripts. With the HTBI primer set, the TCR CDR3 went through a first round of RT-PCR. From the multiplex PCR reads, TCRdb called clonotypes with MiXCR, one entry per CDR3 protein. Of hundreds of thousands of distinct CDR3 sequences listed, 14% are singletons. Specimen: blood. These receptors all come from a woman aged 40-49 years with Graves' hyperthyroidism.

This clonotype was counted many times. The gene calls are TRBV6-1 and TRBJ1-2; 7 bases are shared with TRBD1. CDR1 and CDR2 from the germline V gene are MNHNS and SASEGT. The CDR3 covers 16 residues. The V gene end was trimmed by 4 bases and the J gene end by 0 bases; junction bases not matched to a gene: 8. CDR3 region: CASSGPGTDPNYGYTF. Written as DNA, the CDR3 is TGTGCCAGCAGTGGCCCCGGGACAGACCCTAACTATGGCTACACCTTC.

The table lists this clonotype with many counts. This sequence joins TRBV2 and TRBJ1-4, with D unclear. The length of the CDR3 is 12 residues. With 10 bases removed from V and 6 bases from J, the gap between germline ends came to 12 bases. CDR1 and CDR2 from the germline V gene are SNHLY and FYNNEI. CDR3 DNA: TGTGCCACCCTGGGAGGCGATGAAAAACTGTTTTTT. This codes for CATLGGDEKLFF.

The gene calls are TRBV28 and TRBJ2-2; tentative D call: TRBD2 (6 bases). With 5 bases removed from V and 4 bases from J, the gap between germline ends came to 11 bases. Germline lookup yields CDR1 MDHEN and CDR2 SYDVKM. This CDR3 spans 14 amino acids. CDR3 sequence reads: CASSRDFSTGELFF. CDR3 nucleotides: TGTGCCAGCAGTCGGGACTTCTCCACCGGGGAGCTGTTTTTT. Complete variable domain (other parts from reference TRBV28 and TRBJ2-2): DVKVTQSSRYLVKRTGEKVFLECVQDMDHENMFWYRQDPGLGLRLIYFSYDVKMKEKGDIPEGYSVSREKKERFSLILESASTNQTSMYLCASSRDFSTGELFFGEGSRLTVL.

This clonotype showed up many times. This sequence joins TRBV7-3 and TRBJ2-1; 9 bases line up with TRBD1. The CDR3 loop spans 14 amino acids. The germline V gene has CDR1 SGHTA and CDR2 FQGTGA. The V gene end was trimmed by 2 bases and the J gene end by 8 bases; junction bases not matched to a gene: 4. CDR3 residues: CASSLEGQGYEQFF. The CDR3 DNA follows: TGTGCCAGCAGCTTAGAGGGACAGGGCTATGAGCAGTTCTTC. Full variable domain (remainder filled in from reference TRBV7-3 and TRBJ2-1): GAGVSQTPSNKVTEKGKYVELRCDPISGHTALYWYRQSLGQGPEFLIYFQGTGAADDSGLPNDRFFAVRPEGSVSTLKIQRTERGDSAVYLCASSLEGQGYEQFFGPGTRLTVL.

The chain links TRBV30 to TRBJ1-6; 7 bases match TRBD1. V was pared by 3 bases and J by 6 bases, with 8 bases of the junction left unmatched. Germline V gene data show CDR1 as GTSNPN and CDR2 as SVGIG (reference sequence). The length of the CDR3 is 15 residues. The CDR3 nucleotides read TGTGCCTGGAGCCCGGGACAGAGACCTAATTCACCCCTCCACTTT. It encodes CAWSPGQRPNSPLHF.

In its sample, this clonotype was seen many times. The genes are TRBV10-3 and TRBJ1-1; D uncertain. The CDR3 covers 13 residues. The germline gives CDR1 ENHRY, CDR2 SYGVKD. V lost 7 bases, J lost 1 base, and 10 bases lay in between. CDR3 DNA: TGTGCCATCACTACGGACGGGAACACTGAAGCTTTCTTT. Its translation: CAITTDGNTEAFF.

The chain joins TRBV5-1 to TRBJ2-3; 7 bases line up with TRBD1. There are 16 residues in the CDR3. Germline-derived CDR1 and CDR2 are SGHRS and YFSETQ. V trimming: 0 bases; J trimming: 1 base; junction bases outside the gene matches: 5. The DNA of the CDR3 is TGCGCCAGCAGCTTGGATCAGGGGGTGGGCACAGATACGCAGTATTTT. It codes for CASSLDQGVGTDTQYF. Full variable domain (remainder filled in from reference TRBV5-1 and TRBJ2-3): KAGVTQTPRYLIKTRGQQVTLSCSPISGHRSVSWYQQTPGQGLQFLFEYFSETQRNKGNFPGRFSGRQFSNSRSEMNVSTLELGDSALYLCASSLDQGVGTDTQYFGPGTRLTVL.

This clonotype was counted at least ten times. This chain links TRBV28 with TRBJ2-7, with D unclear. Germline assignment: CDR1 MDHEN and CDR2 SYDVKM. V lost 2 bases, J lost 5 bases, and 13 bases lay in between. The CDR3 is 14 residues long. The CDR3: CASSLPVRSDEQYF. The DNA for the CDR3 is TGTGCCAGCAGTTTACCCGTACGGAGCGACGAGCAGTACTTC.

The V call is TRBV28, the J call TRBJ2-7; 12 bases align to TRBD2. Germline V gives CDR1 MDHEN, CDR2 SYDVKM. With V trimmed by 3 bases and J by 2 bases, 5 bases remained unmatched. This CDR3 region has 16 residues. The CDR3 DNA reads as TGTGCCAGCAGTTTGGGCGGACTAGCGGGAACCTACGAGCAGTACTTC. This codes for CASSLGGLAGTYEQYF.

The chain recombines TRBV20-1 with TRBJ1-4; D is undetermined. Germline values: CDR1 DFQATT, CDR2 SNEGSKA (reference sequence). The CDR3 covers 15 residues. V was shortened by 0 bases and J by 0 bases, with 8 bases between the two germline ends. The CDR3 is CSARDLGTTNEKLFF. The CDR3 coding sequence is TGCAGTGCTAGAGATCTAGGGACAACTAATGAAAAACTGTTTTTT.

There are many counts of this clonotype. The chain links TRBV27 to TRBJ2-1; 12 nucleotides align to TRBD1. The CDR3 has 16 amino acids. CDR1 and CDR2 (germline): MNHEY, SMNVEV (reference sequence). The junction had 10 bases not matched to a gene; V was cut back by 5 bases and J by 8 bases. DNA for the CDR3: TGTGCCAGCAGTCCATCCGGGACAGGGGGCGGGGATGAGCAGTTCTTC. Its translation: CASSPSGTGGGDEQFF.

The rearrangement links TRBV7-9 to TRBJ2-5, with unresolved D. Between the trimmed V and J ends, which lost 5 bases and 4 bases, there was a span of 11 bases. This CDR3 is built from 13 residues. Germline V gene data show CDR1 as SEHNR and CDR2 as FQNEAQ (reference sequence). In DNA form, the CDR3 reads TGTGCCAGCAGCCTTTCCTCGGCAGAGACCCAGTACTTC. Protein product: CASSLSSAETQYF. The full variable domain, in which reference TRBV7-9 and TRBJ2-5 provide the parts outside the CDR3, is DTGVSQNPRHKITKRGQNVTFRCDPISEHNRLYWYRQTLGQGPEFLTYFQNEAQLEKSRLLSDRFSAERPKGSFSTLEIQRTEQGDSAMYLCASSLSSAETQYFGPGTRLLVL.

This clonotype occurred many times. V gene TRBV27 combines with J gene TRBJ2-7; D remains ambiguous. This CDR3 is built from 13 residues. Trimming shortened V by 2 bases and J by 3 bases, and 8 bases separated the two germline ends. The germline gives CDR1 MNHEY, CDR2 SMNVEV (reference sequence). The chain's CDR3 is CASSLTPNYEQYF. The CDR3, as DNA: TGTGCCAGCAGTTTAACCCCGAACTACGAGCAGTACTTC.

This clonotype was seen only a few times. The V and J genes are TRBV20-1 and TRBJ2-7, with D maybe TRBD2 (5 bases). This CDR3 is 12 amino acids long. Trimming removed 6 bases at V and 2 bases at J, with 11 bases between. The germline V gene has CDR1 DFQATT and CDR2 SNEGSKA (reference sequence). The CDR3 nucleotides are TGCAGTGCCGAGGCGGGTCCCTACGAGCAGTACTTC. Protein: CSAEAGPYEQYF.

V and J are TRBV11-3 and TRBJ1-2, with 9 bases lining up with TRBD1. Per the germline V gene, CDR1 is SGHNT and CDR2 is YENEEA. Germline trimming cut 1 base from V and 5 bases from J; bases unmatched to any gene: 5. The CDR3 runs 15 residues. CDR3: CASSLAGQGLYGYTF. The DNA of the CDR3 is TGTGCCAGCAGCTTAGCTGGACAGGGGCTATATGGCTACACCTTC.

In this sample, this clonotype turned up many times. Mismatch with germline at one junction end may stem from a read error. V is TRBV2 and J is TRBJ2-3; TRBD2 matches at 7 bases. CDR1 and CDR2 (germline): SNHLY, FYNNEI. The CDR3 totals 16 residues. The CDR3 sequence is CASSRISGRSTDAQYF. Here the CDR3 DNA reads TGTGCCAGCAGTCGGATTAGCGGGCGTAGCACAGATGCGCAGTATTTT.

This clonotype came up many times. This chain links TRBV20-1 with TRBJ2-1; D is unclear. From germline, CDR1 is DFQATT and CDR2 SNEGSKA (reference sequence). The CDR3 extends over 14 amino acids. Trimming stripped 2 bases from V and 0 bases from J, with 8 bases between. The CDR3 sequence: CSARLARSYNEQFF. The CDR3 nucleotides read TGCAGTGCTAGACTCGCCCGCTCCTACAATGAGCAGTTCTTC.

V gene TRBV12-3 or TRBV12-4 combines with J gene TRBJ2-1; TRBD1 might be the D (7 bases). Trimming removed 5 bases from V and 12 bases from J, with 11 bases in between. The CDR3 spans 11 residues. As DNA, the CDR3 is TGTGCCAGCAGTAAGCAGGGGGGGCAGTTCTTC. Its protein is CASSKQGGQFF.

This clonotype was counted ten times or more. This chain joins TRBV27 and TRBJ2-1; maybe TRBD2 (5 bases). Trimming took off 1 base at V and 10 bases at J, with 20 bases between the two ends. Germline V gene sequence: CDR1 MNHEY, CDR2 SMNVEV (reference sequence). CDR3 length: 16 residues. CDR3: CASSLFSADPTREQFF. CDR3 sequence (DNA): TGTGCCAGCAGTTTATTTTCAGCGGACCCGACCAGGGAGCAGTTCTTC.

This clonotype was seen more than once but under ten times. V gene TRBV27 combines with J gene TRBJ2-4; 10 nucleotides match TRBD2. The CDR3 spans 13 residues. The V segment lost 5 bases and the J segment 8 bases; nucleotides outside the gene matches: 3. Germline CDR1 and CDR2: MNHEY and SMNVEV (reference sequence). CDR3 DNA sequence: TGTGCCAGCAGTCTAGCGGGAGCGGACATTCAGTACTTC. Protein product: CASSLAGADIQYF.

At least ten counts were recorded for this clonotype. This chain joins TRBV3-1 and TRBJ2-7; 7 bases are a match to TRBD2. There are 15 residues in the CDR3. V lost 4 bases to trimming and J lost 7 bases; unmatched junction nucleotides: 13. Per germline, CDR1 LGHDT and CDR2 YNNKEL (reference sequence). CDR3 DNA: TGTGCCAGCAGCCTTAGAAGCGGGACGGTAGGGGAGCAGTACTTC. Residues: CASSLRSGTVGEQYF.

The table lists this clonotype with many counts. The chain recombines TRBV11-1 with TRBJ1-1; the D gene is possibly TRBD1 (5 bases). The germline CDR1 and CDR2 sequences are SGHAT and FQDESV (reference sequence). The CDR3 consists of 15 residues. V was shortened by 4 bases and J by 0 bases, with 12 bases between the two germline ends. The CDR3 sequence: CASSSGGLLNTEAFF. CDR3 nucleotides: TGTGCCAGCAGCTCCGGGGGACTTTTGAACACTGAAGCTTTCTTT.

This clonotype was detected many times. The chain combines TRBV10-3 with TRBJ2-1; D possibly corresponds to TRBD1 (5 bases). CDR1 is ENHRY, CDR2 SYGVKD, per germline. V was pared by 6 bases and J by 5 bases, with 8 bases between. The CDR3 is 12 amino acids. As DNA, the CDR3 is TGTGCCATCAGGGGGCCTAACAATGAGCAGTTCTTC. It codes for CAIRGPNNEQFF.

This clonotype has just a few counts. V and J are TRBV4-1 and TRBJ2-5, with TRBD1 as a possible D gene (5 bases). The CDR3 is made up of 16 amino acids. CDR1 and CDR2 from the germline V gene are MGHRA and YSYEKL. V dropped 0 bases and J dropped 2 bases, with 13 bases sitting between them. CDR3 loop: CASSQEGRTKQETQYF. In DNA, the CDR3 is TGCGCCAGCAGCCAAGAAGGTAGGACAAAGCAAGAGACCCAGTACTTC.

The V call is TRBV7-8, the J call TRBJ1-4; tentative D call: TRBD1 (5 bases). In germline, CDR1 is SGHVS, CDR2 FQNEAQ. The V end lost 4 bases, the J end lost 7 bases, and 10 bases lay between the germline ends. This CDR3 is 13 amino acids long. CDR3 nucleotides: TGTGCCAGCAGCTCGGACACGACTGAAAAACTGTTTTTT. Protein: CASSSDTTEKLFF.

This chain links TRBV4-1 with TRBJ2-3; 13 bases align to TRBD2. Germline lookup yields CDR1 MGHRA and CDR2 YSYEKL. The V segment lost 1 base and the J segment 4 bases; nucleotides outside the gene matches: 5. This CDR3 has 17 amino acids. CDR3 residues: CASSQGTSGRRPDTQYF. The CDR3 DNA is TGCGCCAGCAGCCAAGGGACTAGCGGGAGACGCCCAGATACGCAGTATTTT.

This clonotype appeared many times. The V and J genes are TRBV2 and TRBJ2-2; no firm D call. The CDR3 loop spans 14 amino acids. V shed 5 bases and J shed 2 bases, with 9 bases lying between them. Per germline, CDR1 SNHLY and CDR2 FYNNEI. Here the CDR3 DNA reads TGTGCCAGCAGTACAGCAAAAAACACCGGGGAGCTGTTTTTT. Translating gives CASSTAKNTGELFF.

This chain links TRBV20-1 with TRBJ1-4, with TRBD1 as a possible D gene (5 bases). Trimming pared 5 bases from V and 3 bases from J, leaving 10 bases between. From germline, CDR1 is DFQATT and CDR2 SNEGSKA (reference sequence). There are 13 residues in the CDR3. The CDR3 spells CSAGTVPNEKLFF. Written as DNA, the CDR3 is TGCAGTGCTGGGACCGTACCTAATGAAAAACTGTTTTTT.